The clone carrying this T cell receptor (beta chain) showed up just a few times. V was shortened by 4 bases and J by 5 bases, with 12 bases between the two germline ends. The CDR3 has 13 residues. CDR1 is LNHNV and CDR2 is YYDKDF in the germline V gene (reference sequence). These data belong to a study of blood T cell repertoires in COVID-19. Study-level background: From the United States, Italy and Spain came samples of acute and convalescent COVID-19. The analysed material was cDNA or gDNA that came from T cells, B-cell-depleted T cells, or PBMCs.

Libraries were prepared by immunoSEQ multiplex PCR; TCRdb keeps only in-frame clonotypes and omits some of them. The table shows 200,000 or so clones, with roughly four fifths occurring only once. The genes are TRBV15 and TRBJ2-7; tentative D call: TRBD1 (7 bases). Sequencing input: peripheral blood. This receptor was taken from a woman aged 40 to 49 with acute or convalescent COVID-19. The CDR3, as DNA: TGTGCCACCAGCAAACAGGGGAGGCACGAGCAGTACTTC. It codes for CATSKQGRHEQYF.